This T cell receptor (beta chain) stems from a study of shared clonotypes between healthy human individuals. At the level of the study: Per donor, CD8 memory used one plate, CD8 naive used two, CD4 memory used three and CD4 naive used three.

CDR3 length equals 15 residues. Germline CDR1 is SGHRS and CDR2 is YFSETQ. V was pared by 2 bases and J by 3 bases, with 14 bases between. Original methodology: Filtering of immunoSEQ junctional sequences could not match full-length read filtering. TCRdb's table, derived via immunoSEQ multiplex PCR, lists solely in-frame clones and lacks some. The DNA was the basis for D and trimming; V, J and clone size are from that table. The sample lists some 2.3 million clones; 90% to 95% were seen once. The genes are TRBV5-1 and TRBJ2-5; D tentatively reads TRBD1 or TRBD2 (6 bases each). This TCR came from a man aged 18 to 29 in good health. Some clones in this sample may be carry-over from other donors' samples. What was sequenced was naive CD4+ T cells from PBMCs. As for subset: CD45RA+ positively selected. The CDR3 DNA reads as TGCGCCAGCAGCTTAGGGGGGACTCCTAAAGAGACCCAGTACTTC. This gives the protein CASSLGGTPKETQYF.